These T cell receptor beta chains were read from a single sample in a study of cytomegalovirus exposure and HLA in healthy donors. The table came from immunoSEQ multiplex PCR; TCRdb's copy has only in-frame clones and leaves some out. The sample has about 150,000 clones, about two thirds seen once; the top ten hold 2.1%. Sample: PBMCs. These receptors were taken from a man aged 40-55 years in good health and CMV-seronegative. Both conserved end residues are part of each CDR3. Each record gives: clone size, D gene, V gene, CDR3 protein. A D gene is named only where the DNA matches it firmly. The listing skips clone size in some rows; elsewhere it reads once, few, many or a size class.

-,-,TRBV18,CASSQNTAETQYF
-,TRBD2,TRBV7-6,CASSPQGGGAFETQYF
-,TRBD1,TRBV5-8,CASSLTSTGPLENTEAFF
few,-,TRBV7-8,CASSFGQGMEETQYF
-,-,TRBV12-2,CASRLAKRWEARNIQYF
-,TRBD2,TRBV28,CASSPTSGRAGEQFF
few,TRBD1,TRBV2,CASSEARQGINYGYTF
-,-,TRBV5-1,CASSLAVGTGTMNTEAFF
-,TRBD2,TRBV6-1,CASLAGGPVYEQYF
-,-,TRBV2,CASSEIGGTLTEAFF
-,-,TRBV6-5,CASSSDSAMNTEAFF
-,-,TRBV10-3,CAISESAGEINSPLHF
few,TRBD1,TRBV5-5,CASSLAWGQVGYEQYF
few,TRBD2,TRBV2,CASSEVGGAKNIQYF
-,TRBD2,TRBV5-1,CASSLGLGDTDTQYF
-,-,TRBV7-9,CASAPVAGSTDTQYF